This T cell receptor beta chain stems from a study of cytomegalovirus exposure and HLA in healthy donors. Study-level points and caveats: According to the study, some 160 TCR beta chains were cytomegalovirus-associated. In a later analysis, common viral pathogens appeared linked to several of the most significant clusters. Indistinguishable V segments such as TRBV6-2 and TRBV6-3 were excluded.

Of note for this clone: Antigen specificity is unknown.

Primers included in the PCR were 60 Vbeta and 13 Jbeta primers. Assay used: immunoSEQ multiplex PCR; TCRdb lists only in-frame clones, some missing. The sample has 100,000 to 150,000 clones; around 82% are singletons. Donors were ostensibly healthy at sampling, although undocumented immune exposures were probable. Germline CDR1 SGHVS, CDR2 FQNEAQ. The CDR3 is made up of 16 amino acids. The ends were cut back, 5 bases at V and 4 bases at J, with 19 bases in the middle. The chain joins TRBV7-8 to TRBJ2-3; TRBD1 is a possible D gene (5 bases). The sequence was obtained from a middle-aged man in good health and CMV-seronegative. The material sequenced was PBMCs. CDR3 sequence: CASSQNKGNWADTQYF. For the CDR3, the DNA is TGTGCCAGCAGCCAAAATAAGGGGAATTGGGCAGATACGCAGTATTTT.